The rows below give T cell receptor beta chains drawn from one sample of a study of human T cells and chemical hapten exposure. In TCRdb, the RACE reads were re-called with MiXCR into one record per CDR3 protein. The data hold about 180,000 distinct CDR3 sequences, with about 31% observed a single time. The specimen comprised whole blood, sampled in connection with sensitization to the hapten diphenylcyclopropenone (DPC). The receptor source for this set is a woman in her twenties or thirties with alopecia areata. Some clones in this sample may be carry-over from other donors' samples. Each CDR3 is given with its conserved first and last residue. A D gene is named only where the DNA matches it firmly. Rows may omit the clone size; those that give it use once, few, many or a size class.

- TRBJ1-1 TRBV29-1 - TGCAGCGTCCGGGGGGGGGCGACTGAAGCTTTCTTT CSVRGGATEAFF
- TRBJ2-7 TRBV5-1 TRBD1 TGCGCCAGCAGCCAGAACAGGGGGCGCGAGCAGTACTTC CASSQNRGREQYF
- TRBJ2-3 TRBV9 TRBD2 TGTGCCAGCAGCGTAGAGTCGACTAGCGGGATGGATACGCAGTATTTT CASSVESTSGMDTQYF
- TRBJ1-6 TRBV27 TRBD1 TGTGCCAGCAGTTTAGAGGGGACAGGGGAGCGTTCACCCCTCCACTTT CASSLEGTGERSPLHF
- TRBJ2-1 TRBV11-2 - TGTGCCAGCAGCTTAGCGGACAATGAGCAGTTCTTC CASSLADNEQFF
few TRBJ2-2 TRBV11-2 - TGTGCCAGCAGCTTAGATCTTATAAACACCGGGGAGCTGTTTTTT CASSLDLINTGELFF
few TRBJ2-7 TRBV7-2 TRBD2 TGTGCCAGCAGCCAGGACGGGACTAGCGGGGGGAGGGAGCAGTACTTC CASSQDGTSGGREQYF
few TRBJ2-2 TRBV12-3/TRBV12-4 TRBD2 TGTGCCAGCAGTTCTGGACTAGCGGGAGTCTCCGGGGAGCTGTTTTTT CASSSGLAGVSGELFF
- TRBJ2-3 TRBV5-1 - TGCGCCAGCAGCTTGGAACAAGGGCTAGATACGCAGTATTTT CASSLEQGLDTQYF
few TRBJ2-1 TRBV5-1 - TGCGCCAGCAGCCCTTCGGGGGCAAGCTCCTACAATGAGCAGTTCTTC CASSPSGASSYNEQFF